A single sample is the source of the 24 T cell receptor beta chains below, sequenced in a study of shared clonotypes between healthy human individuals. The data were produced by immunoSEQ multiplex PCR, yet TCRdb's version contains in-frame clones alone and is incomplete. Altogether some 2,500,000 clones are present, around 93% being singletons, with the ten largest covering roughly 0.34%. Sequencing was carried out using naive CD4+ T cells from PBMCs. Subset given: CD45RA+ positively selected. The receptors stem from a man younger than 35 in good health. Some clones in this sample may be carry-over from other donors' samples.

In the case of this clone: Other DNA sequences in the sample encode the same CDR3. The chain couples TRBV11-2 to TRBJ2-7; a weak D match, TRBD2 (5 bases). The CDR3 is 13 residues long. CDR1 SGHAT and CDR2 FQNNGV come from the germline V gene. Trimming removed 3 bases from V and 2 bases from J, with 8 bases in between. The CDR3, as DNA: TGTGCCAGCAGCTTCGGGCGGGCCTACGAGCAGTACTTC. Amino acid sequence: CASSFGRAYEQYF.

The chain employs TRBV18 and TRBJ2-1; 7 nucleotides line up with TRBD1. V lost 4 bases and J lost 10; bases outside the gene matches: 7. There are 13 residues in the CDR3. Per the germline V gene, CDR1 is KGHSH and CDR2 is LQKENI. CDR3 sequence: CASSLTRDREQFF. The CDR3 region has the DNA TGTGCCAGCTCACTTACCCGGGACAGAGAGCAGTTCTTC.

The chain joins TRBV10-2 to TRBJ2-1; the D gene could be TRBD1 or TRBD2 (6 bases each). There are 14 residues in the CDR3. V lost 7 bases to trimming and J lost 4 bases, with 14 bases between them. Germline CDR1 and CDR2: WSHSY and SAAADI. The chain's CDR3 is CASTEGGGYNEQFF. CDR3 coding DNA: TGCGCCAGCACCGAGGGGGGAGGTTACAATGAGCAGTTCTTC.

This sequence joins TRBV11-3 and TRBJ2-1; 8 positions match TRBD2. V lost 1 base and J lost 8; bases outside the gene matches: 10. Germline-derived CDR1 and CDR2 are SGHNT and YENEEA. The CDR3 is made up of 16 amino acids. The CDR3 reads CASSLASGREGYEQFF. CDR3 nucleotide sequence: TGTGCCAGCAGCTTAGCCAGCGGGAGAGAGGGGTATGAGCAGTTCTTC.

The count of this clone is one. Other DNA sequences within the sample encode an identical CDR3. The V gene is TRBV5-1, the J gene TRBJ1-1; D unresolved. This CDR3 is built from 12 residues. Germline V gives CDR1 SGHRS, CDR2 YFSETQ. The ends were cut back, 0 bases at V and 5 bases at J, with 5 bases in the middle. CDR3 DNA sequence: TGCGCCAGCAGCTTGGACCGGACTGAAGCTTTCTTT. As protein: CASSLDRTEAFF.

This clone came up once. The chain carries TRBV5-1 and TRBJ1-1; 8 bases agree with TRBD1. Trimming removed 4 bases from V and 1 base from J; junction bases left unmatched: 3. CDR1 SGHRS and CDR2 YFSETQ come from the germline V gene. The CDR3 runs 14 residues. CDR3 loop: CASSEGTGNTEAFF. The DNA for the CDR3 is TGCGCCAGCAGCGAGGGGACAGGGAACACTGAAGCTTTCTTT.

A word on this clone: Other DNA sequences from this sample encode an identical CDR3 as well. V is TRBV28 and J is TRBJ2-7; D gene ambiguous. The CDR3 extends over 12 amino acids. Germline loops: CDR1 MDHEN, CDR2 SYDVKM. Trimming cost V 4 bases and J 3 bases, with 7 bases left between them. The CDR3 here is CASSSDGYEQYF. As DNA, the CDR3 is TGTGCCAGCAGTTCGGACGGCTACGAGCAGTACTTC.

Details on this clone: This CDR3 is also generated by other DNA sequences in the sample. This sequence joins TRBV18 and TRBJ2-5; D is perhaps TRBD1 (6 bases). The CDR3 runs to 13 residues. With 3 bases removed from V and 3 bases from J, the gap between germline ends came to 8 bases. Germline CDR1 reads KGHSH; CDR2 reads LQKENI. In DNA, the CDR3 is TGTGCCAGCTCACCCCCAGGGGAAGAGACCCAGTACTTC. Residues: CASSPPGEETQYF.

Here the CDR3 reads CASSLVIGPGNNEQFF. DNA for the CDR3: TGTGCCAGCAGCTTGGTTATAGGACCAGGAAACAATGAGCAGTTCTTC. The rearrangement uses TRBV5-4 and TRBJ2-1; D is uncertain. V was clipped by 0 bases and J by 5 bases, with 15 bases between them. Germline CDR1 SGHNT, CDR2 YYREEE (reference sequence). The CDR3 is made up of 16 amino acids. Full variable domain (outside the CDR3, taken from reference TRBV5-4 and TRBJ2-1): ETGVTQSPTHLIKTRGQQVTLRCSSQSGHNTVSWYQQALGQGPQFIFQYYREEENGRGNFPPRFSGLQFPNYSSELNVNALELDDSALYLCASSLVIGPGNNEQFFGPGTRLTVL.

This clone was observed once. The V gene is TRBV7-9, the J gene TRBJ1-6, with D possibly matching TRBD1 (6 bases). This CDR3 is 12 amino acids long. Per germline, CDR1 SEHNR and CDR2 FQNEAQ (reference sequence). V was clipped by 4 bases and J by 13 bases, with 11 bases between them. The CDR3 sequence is CASSSQGSPLHF. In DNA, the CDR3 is TGTGCCAGCAGCTCACAGGGTTCGCCCCTCCACTTT.

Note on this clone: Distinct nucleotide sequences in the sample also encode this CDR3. CDR3 sequence: CATTSGSTDTQYF. DNA of the CDR3: TGTGCCACTACTAGCGGCAGCACAGATACGCAGTATTTT. This rearrangement joins TRBV28 to TRBJ2-3, with 8 bases fitting TRBD2. CDR3 size: 13 residues. Looked up from germline, CDR1 is MDHEN and CDR2 is SYDVKM. Trimming cost V 10 bases and J 0 bases; bases outside gene matches: 3. Looking up the rest from reference TRBV28 and TRBJ2-3 gives the full variable domain: DVKVTQSSRYLVKRTGEKVFLECVQDMDHENMFWYRQDPGLGLRLIYFSYDVKMKEKGDIPEGYSVSREKKERFSLILESASTNQTSMYLCATTSGSTDTQYFGPGTRLTVL.

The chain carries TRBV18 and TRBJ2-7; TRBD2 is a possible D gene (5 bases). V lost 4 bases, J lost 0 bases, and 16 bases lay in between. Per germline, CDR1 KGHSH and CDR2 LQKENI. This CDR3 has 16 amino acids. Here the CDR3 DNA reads TGTGCCAGCTCACATGGCTCTAGCACTATCTCCTACGAGCAGTACTTC. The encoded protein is CASSHGSSTISYEQYF.

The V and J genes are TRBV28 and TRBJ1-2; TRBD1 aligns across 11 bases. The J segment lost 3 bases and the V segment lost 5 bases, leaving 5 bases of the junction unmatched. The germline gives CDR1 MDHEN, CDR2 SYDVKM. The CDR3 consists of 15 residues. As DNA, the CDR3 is TGTGCCAGCAGTCCAAGGACAGGGGGCGACTATGGCTACACCTTC. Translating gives CASSPRTGGDYGYTF.

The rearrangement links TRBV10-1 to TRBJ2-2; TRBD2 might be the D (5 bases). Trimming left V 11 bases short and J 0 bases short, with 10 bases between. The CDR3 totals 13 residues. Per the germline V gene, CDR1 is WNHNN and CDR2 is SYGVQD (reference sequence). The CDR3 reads CAAADPNTGELFF. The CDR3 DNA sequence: TGCGCCGCAGCGGATCCGAACACCGGGGAGCTGTTTTTT.

CDR3 sequence (DNA): TGTGCCAGCAGCCACTCCGATGGCGGGGCTGAGCAGTACTTC. This gives the protein CASSHSDGGAEQYF. This chain connects TRBV7-3 to TRBJ2-7, with D possibly being TRBD2 (6 bases). V was pared by 5 bases and J by 7 bases, with 18 bases between. The V gene's germline CDR1 is SGHTA and CDR2 FQGTGA. The CDR3 spans 14 residues.

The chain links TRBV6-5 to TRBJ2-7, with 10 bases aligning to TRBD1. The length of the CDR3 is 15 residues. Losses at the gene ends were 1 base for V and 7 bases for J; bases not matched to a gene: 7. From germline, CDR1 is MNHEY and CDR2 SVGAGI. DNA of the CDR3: TGTGCCAGCAGTTACTTGAGACAGGGGGCGGGGGAGCAGTACTTC. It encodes CASSYLRQGAGEQYF.

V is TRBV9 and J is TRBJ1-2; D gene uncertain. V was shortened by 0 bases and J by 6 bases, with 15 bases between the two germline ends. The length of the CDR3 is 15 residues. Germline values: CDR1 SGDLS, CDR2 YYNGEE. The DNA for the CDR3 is TGTGCCAGCAGCGTAGCTTGGGTCGGCGGCCATGGCTACACCTTC. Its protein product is CASSVAWVGGHGYTF. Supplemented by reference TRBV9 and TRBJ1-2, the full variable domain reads DSGVTQTPKHLITATGQRVTLRCSPRSGDLSVYWYQQSLDQGLQFLIQYYNGEERAKGNILERFSAQQFPDLHSELNLSSLELGDSALYFCASSVAWVGGHGYTFGSGTRLTVV.

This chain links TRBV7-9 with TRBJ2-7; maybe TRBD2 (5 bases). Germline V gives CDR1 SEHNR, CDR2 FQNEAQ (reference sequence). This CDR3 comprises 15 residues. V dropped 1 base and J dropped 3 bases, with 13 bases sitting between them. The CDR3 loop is CASSLVGRVRYEQYF. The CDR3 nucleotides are TGTGCCAGCAGCTTAGTAGGGCGGGTCCGCTACGAGCAGTACTTC.

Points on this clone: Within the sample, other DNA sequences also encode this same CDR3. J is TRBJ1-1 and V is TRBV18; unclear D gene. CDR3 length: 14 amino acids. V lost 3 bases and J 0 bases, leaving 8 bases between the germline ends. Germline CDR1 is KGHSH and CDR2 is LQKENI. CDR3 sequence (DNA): TGTGCCAGCTCACCGTCCGAGATGAACACTGAAGCTTTCTTT. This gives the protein CASSPSEMNTEAFF.

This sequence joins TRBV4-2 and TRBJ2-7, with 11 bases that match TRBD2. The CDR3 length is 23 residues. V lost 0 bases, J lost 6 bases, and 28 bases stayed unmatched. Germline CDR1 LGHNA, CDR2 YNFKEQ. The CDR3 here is CASSQEGGPRRASGRTLNSEQYF. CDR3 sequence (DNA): TGTGCCAGCAGCCAAGAAGGAGGCCCCAGGAGGGCTAGCGGGAGGACCCTGAACTCCGAGCAGTACTTC.

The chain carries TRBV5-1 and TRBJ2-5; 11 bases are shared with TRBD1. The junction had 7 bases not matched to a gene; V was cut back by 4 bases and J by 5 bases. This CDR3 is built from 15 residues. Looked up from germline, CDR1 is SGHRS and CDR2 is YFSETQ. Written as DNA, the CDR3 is TGCGCCAGCAGCCCAGGGACAGGGGGTAGCGAGACCCAGTACTTC. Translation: CASSPGTGGSETQYF. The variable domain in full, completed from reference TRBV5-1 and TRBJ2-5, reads KAGVTQTPRYLIKTRGQQVTLSCSPISGHRSVSWYQQTPGQGLQFLFEYFSETQRNKGNFPGRFSGRQFSNSRSEMNVSTLELGDSALYLCASSPGTGGSETQYFGPGTRLLVL.

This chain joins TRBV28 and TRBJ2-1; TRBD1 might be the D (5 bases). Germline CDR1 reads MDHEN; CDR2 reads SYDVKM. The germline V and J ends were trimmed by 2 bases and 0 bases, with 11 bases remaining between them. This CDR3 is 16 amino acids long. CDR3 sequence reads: CASSLPGAGSYNEQFF. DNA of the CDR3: TGTGCCAGCAGTTTACCTGGGGCCGGCTCCTACAATGAGCAGTTCTTC.

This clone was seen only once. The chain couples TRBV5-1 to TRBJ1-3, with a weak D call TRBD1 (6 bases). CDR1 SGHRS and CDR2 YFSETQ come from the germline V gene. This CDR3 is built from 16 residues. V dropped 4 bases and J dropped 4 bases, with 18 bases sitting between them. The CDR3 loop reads CASSQQGSSRGNTIYF. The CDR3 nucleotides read TGCGCCAGCAGCCAACAGGGAAGCTCACGGGGAAACACCATATATTTT.

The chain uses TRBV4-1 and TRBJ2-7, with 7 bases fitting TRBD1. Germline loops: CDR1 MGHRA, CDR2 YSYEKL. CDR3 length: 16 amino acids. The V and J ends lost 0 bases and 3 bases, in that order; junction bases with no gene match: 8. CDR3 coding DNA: TGCGCCAGCAGCCAAGATACCCGGGACAGTCTCTACGAGCAGTACTTC. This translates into CASSQDTRDSLYEQYF.